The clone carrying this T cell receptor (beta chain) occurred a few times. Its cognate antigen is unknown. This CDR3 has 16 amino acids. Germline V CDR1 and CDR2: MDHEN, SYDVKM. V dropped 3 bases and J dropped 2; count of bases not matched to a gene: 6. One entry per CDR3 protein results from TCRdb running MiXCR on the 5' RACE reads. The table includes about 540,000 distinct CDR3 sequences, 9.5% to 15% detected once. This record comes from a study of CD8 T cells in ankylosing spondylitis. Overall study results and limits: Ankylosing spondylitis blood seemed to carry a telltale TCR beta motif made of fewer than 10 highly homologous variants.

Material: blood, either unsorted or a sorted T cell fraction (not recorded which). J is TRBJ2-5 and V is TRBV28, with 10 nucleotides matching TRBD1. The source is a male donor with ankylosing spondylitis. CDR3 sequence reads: CASSFPGQGGQETQYF. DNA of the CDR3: TGTGCCAGCAGTTTCCCCGGACAGGGGGGTCAAGAGACCCAGTACTTC.